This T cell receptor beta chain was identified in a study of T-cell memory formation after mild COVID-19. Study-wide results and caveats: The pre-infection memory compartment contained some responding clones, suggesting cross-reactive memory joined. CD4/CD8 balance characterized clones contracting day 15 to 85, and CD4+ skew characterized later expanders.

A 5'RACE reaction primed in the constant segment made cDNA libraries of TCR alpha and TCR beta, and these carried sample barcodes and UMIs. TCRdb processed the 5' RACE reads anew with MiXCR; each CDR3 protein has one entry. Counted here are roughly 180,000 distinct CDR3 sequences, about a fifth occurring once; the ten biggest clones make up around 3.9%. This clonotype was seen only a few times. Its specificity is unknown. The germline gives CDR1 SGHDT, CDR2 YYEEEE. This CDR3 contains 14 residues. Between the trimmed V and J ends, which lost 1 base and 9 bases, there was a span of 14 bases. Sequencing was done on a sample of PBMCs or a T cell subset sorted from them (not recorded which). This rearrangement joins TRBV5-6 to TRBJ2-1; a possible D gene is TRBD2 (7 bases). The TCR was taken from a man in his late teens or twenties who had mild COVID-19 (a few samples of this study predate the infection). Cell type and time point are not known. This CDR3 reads CASSLWGGPVEQFF. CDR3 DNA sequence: TGTGCCAGCAGCTTGTGGGGGGGGCCGGTTGAGCAGTTCTTC. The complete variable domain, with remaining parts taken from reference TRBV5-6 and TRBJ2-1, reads DAGVTQSPTHLIKTRGQQVTLRCSPKSGHDTVSWYQQALGQGPQFIFQYYEEEERQRGNFPDRFSGHQFPNYSSELNVNALLLGDSALYLCASSLWGGPVEQFFGPGTRLTVL.